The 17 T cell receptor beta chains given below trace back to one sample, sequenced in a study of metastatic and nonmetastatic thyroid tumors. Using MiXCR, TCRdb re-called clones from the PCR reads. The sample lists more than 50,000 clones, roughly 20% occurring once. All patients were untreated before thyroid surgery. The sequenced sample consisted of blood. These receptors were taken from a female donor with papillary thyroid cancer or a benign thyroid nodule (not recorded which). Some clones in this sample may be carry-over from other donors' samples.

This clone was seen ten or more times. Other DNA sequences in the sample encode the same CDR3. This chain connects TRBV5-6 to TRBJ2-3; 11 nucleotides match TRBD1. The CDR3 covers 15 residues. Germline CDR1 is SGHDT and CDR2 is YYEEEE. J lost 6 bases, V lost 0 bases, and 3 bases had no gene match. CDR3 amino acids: CASSLAGTGGDTQYF. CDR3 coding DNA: TGTGCCAGCAGCTTGGCCGGGACAGGGGGGGATACGCAGTATTTT.

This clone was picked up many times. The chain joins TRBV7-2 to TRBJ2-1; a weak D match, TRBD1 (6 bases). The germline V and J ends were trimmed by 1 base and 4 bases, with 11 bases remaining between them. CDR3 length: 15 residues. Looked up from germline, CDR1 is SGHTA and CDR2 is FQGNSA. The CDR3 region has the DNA TGTGCCAGCAGCTTAGGAGTACAGGGTTACAATGAGCAGTTCTTC. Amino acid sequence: CASSLGVQGYNEQFF.

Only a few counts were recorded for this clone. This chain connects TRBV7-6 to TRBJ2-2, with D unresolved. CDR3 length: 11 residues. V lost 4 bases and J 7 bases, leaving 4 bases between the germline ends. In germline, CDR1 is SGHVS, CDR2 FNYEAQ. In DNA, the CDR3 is TGTGCCAGCAGCTCCAGCGGGGAGCTGTTTTTT. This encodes CASSSSGELFF.

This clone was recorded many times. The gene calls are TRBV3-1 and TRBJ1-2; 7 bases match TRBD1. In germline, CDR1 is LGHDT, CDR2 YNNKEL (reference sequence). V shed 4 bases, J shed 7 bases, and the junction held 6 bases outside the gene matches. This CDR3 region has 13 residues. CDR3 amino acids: CASSPRQGGGYTF. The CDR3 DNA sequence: TGTGCCAGCAGCCCGAGACAGGGCGGTGGCTACACCTTC.

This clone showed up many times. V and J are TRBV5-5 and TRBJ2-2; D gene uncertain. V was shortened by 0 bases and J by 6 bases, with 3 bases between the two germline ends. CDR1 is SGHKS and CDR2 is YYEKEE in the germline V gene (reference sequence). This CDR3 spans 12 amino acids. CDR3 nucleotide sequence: TGTGCCAGCAGCTTGGGTGCCGGGGAGCTGTTTTTT. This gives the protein CASSLGAGELFF.

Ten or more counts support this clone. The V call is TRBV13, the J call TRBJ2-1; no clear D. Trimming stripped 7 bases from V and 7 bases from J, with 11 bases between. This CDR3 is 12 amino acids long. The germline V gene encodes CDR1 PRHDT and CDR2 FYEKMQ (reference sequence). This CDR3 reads CASTFAGNEQFF. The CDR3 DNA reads TGTGCCAGCACTTTTGCCGGGAATGAGCAGTTCTTC.

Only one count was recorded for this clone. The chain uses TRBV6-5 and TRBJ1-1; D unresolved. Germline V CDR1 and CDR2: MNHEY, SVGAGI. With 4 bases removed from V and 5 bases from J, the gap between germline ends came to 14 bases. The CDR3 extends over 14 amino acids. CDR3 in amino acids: CASSSPVQGTEAFF. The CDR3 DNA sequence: TGTGCCAGCAGTTCCCCCGTCCAAGGGACTGAAGCTTTCTTT.

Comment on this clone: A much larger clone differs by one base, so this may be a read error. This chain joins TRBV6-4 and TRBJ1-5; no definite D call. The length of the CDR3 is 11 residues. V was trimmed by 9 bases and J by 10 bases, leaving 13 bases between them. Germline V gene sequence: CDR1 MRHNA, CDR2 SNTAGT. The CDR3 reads CASMEECPQHF. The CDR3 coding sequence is TGTGCCAGTATGGAAGAGTGTCCCCAGCATTTT.

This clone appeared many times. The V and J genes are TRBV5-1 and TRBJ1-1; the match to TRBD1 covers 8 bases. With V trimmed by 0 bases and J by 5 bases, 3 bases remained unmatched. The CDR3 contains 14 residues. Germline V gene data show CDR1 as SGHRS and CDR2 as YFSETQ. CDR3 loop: CASSLATGGTEAFF. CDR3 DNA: TGCGCCAGCAGCTTGGCCACAGGGGGAACTGAAGCTTTCTTT.

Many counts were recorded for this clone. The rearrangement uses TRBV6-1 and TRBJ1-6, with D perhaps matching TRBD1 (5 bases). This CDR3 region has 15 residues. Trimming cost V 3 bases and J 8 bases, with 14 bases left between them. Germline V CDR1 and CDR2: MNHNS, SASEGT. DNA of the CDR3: TGTGCCAGCAGTGAGGTTCGACAGAGGGATTCACCCCTCCACTTT. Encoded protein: CASSEVRQRDSPLHF.

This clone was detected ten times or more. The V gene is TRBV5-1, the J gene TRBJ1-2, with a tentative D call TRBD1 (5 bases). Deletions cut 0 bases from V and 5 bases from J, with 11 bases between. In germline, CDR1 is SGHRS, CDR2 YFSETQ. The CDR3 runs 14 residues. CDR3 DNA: TGCGCCAGCAGCTTGGCCCGGGGGGGATATGGCTACACCTTC. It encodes CASSLARGGYGYTF.

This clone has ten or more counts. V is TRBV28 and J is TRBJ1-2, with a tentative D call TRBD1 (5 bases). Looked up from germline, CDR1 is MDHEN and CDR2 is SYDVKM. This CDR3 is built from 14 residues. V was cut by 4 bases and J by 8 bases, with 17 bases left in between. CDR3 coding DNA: TGTGCCAGCAGTTACAAGGGGATATGGTACGGCTACACCTTC. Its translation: CASSYKGIWYGYTF.

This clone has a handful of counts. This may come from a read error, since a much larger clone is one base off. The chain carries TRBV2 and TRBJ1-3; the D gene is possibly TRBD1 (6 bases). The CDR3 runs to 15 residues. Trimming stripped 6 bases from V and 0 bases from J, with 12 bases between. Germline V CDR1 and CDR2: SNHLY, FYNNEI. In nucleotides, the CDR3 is TGTGCCAGCAGAGAAAGGACAGCCTCTGGAAACACCATATATTTT. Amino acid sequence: CASRERTASGNTIYF.

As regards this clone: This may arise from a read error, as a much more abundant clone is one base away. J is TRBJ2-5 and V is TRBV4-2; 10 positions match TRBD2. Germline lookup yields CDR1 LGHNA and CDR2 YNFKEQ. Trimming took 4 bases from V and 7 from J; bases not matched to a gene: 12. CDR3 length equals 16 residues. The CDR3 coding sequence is TGTGCCAGCAGCCCCGAGGTAAGCGGGAGGGCCGGGACCCAGTACTTC. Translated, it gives CASSPEVSGRAGTQYF.

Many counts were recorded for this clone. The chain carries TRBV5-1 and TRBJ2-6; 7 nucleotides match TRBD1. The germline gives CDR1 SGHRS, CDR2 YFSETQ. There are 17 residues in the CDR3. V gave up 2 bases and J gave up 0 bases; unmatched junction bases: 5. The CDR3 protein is CASSFEGAGSGANVLTF. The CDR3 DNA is TGCGCCAGCAGCTTTGAGGGGGCGGGCTCTGGGGCCAACGTCCTGACTTTC.

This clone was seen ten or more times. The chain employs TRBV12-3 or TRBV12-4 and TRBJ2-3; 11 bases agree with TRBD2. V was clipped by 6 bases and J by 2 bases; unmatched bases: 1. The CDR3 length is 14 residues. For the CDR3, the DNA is TGTGCCAGCAGACTAGCGGGAGCCACAGATACGCAGTATTTT. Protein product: CASRLAGATDTQYF.

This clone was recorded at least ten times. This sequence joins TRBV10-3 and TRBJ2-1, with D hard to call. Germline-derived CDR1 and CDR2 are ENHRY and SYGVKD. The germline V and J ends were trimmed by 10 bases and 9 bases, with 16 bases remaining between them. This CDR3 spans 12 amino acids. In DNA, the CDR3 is TGTGCCACGCAGGTGAAAGGAAGTGAGCAGTTCTTC. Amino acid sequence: CATQVKGSEQFF.